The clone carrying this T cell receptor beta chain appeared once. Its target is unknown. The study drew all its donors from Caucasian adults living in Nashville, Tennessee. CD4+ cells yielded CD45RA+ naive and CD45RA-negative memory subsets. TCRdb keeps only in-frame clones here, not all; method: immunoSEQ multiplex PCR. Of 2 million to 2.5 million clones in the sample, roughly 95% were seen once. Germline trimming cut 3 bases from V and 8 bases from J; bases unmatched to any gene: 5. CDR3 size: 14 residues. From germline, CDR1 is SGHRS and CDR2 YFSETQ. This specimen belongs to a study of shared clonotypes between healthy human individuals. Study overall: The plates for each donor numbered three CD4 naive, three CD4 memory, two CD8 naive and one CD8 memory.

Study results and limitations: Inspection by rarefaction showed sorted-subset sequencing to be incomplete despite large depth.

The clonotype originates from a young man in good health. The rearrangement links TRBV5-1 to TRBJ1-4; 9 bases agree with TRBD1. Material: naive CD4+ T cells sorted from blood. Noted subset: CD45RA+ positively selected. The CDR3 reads CASSSGQGYEKLFF. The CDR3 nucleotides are TGCGCCAGCAGCTCAGGACAGGGGTACGAAAAACTGTTTTTT.